These T cell receptor beta chains were read from a single sample in a study of cytomegalovirus exposure and HLA in healthy donors. Clones were sequenced by immunoSEQ multiplex PCR, and TCRdb holds only the in-frame ones, with some missing. In the table there are more than 95,000 clones, approximately 80% of which are singletons. What was sequenced was PBMCs. These receptors all come from a woman aged 18-30 years in good health and CMV-seropositive. Each CDR3 is given with its conserved first and last residue. The order of the fields is D gene, clone size, J gene, V gene, CDR3 protein, CDR3 DNA. D genes are given only for firm matches. Expanded clones are given a class, and other clones once, few, many or no size at all.

TRBD2,NA,TRBJ2-1,TRBV4-1,CASSQAVSGSSYNEQFF,TGCGCCAGCAGCCAAGCGGTTAGCGGGAGCTCCTACAATGAGCAGTTCTTC
NA,NA,TRBJ1-5,TRBV15,CATSLYGSNQPQHF,TGTGCCACCAGCCTATACGGTAGCAATCAGCCCCAGCATTTT
NA,NA,TRBJ2-3,TRBV28,CASSLPYLVTSTDTQYF,TGTGCCAGCAGCCTGCCATATCTAGTTACTAGCACAGATACGCAGTATTTT
NA,NA,TRBJ2-3,TRBV2,CASSERDTQYF,TGTGCCAGCAGTGAACGAGATACGCAGTATTTT
NA,NA,TRBJ1-6,TRBV25-1,CFGGHSPLHF,TGTTTCGGCGGCCATTCACCCCTCCACTTT
NA,NA,TRBJ1-2,TRBV14,CASSQAQAGYTF,TGTGCCAGCAGCCAAGCCCAGGCCGGCTACACCTTC
TRBD1,few,TRBJ1-5,TRBV20-1,CSAWETGGQHF,TGCAGTGCTTGGGAGACAGGGGGCCAGCATTTT
NA,few,TRBJ2-5,TRBV2,CASSEGLPETQYF,TGTGCCAGCAGTGAAGGTCTCCCGGAGACCCAGTACTTC
NA,NA,TRBJ1-3,TRBV25-1,CASSATGPFSGNTIYF,TGTGCCAGCAGTGCAACAGGTCCTTTCTCTGGAAACACCATATATTTT
TRBD1,once,TRBJ1-5,TRBV6-6,CASSYSNQGAQPQHF,TGTGCCAGCAGTTACTCGAATCAGGGGGCTCAGCCCCAGCATTTT
NA,NA,TRBJ2-7,TRBV10-2,CASSESPFYEQYF,TGCGCCAGCAGTGAGTCCCCATTTTACGAGCAGTACTTC
TRBD2,NA,TRBJ2-7,TRBV6-1,CASSEPGLAQSYEQYF,TGTGCCAGCAGTGAACCTGGACTAGCACAATCCTACGAGCAGTACTTC
TRBD2,few,TRBJ2-4,TRBV5-6,CASSPGLAGGAGNIQYF,TGTGCCAGCAGCCCCGGACTAGCGGGAGGAGCTGGAAACATTCAGTACTTC
TRBD2,few,TRBJ2-3,TRBV4-2,CASSQEEVAGARTDTQYF,TGTGCCAGCAGCCAAGAAGAAGTAGCGGGAGCTAGGACAGATACGCAGTATTTT
NA,once,TRBJ2-7,TRBV6-5,CASSQGPTTYEQYF,TGTGCCAGCAGTCAGGGCCCGACAACCTACGAGCAGTACTTC
NA,NA,TRBJ2-1,TRBV19,CASSIRDEQFF,TGTGCCAGTAGTATCAGGGATGAGCAGTTCTTC
TRBD2,NA,TRBJ2-3,TRBV2,CASNPRLAGVRDTQYF,TGTGCCAGCAATCCGCGCCTAGCGGGAGTAAGAGATACGCAGTATTTT